Presented here are 5 T cell receptor beta chains from one specimen sequenced in a study of identifying expanded T cells in peripheral blood. The method was immunoSEQ multiplex PCR; TCRdb's version includes in-frame clones alone and lacks a portion of them. The table lists around 75,000 clones, 85% to 90% of them singletons. Material: blood. The source of these receptors is a person aged 18 to 69 in good health.

This clone was picked up one time. The rearrangement uses TRBV5-1 and TRBJ1-2; 9 nucleotides align to TRBD1. Germline trimming cut 4 bases from V and 8 bases from J; bases unmatched to any gene: 6. Germline CDR1 is SGHRS and CDR2 is YFSETQ. This CDR3 contains 13 residues. The CDR3 loop is CASSAGQGSGYTF. The CDR3 nucleotides are TGCGCCAGCAGCGCAGGACAGGGGAGCGGCTACACCTTC.

V and J are TRBV9 and TRBJ2-1, with 8 bases identical to TRBD2. Germline V gene lookup returns CDR1 SGDLS and CDR2 YYNGEE. V was pared by 0 bases and J by 5 bases, with 4 bases of the junction left unmatched. This CDR3 has 15 residues. CDR3 amino acids: CASSVGAGGHNEQFF. CDR3 nucleotide sequence: TGTGCCAGCAGCGTAGGTGCGGGAGGCCACAATGAGCAGTTCTTC.

The chain combines TRBV18 with TRBJ2-3, with D perhaps TRBD2 (6 bases). V lost 1 base, J lost 3 bases, and 8 bases lay in between. Looked up from germline, CDR1 is KGHSH and CDR2 is LQKENI. CDR3 length: 14 residues. The CDR3 sequence: CASSPRRDTDTQYF. CDR3 sequence (DNA): TGTGCCAGCTCACCACGGAGGGATACAGATACGCAGTATTTT.

This clone was seen just once. The chain employs TRBV5-4 and TRBJ2-7; 9 bases are shared with TRBD2. The germline CDR1 and CDR2 sequences are SGHNT and YYREEE (reference sequence). This CDR3 is 15 amino acids long. Trimming cost V 0 bases and J 4 bases; bases outside gene matches: 5. The CDR3 spells CASSLALAGYYEQYF. The CDR3 DNA is TGTGCCAGCAGCTTGGCCCTAGCGGGATATTACGAGCAGTACTTC.

The rearrangement links TRBV4-3 to TRBJ1-1; D is undetermined. The CDR3 has 16 residues. V gave up 0 bases and J gave up 7 bases, with 18 bases separating them. From germline, CDR1 is LGHNA and CDR2 YSLEER. The DNA for the CDR3 is TGCGCCAGCAGCCAAGATCGGGTTGGCAGCTACATTGAAGCTTTCTTT. Its protein is CASSQDRVGSYIEAFF.